The clone carrying this T cell receptor beta chain was picked up many times. Fresh peripheral blood, 8.5 to 10 ml, was the PBMC source. Amplifying from RNA transcripts, the study obtained TCR beta CDR3 regions. The first round was an RT-PCR with HTBI primers, and the second round was a multiplex PCR. TCRdb reanalysed the multiplex PCR reads using MiXCR and keeps one entry per CDR3 protein. The sample has some 360,000 distinct CDR3 sequences, about a sixth seen once. This entry belongs to a study of Graves' ophthalmopathy and Graves' hyperthyroidism. The CDR3 sequence is 17 residues long. Germline V CDR1 and CDR2: GTSNPN, SVGIG (reference sequence). Trimming removed 5 bases from V and 0 bases from J, with 22 bases in between.

V usage is TRBV30 and J usage is TRBJ1-1; D gene ambiguous. The sequence was collected from an adult woman with stable Graves' hyperthyroidism. What was sequenced was peripheral blood. The CDR3 DNA is TGTGCCTGGCTCCCAAGCTTAGCCGGGCGTTTGAACACTGAAGCTTTCTTT. Translated: CAWLPSLAGRLNTEAFF.